This TCR beta chain was sequenced in a study of blood T cell repertoires in COVID-19. Across the whole study: Sites in the United States, Italy and Spain provided acute and convalescent COVID-19 samples. From T cells, B-cell-depleted T cells, or PBMCs came the material, which was cDNA or gDNA.

Seattle cases were enrolled at active infection and followed longitudinally. CDR3 length equals 16 residues. Per the germline V gene, CDR1 is MNHNY and CDR2 is SVGAGI (reference sequence). The trim removed 8 bases at V and 2 bases at J, leaving 8 bases unmatched. Under the authors' procedure: Amplified reference gene primers provided the basis for estimating nucleated cell counts. Here immunoSEQ multiplex PCR was the method, and the copy in TCRdb shows in-frame clones only, minus some. V and J calls and clone size follow that table, whereas D and trimming were derived from the DNA. The sample shows about 170,000 clones, roughly 84% of them seen only once.

This clonotype was obtained from a woman in her sixties or seventies with COVID-19, enrolled during active disease. The gene calls are TRBV6-6 and TRBJ1-5; 11 bases are shared with TRBD1. What was sequenced was peripheral blood. The CDR3 protein is CASRGQGARGNQPQHF. In nucleotides, the CDR3 is TGTGCCAGCCGTGGACAGGGGGCGAGGGGCAATCAGCCCCAGCATTTT.